Presented here are 4 T cell receptor beta chains from one specimen sequenced in a study of blood T cell repertoires in COVID-19. Using immunoSEQ multiplex PCR, the repertoire was profiled, and TCRdb retains in-frame clones only, with some absent. The data show hundreds of thousands of clones, about 90% seen once. The sample consisted of peripheral blood. The receptors derive from a woman younger than 35 who had recovered from COVID-19.

The chain links TRBV11-2 to TRBJ2-7, with 7 bases aligning to TRBD1. Trimming cost V 7 bases and J 5 bases; bases outside gene matches: 14. The germline V gene has CDR1 SGHAT and CDR2 FQNNGV. This CDR3 has 15 residues. The CDR3 coding sequence is TGTGCCAGCAACACCCAAAAGAGGGGGCGGAACGAGCAGTACGTC. Protein product: CASNTQKRGRNEQYV.

The CDR3: CASSSYAGTGVYEQYV. The CDR3 DNA reads as TGTGCCAGCAGTTCGTACGCCGGGACAGGGGTATACGAGCAGTACGTC. The chain joins TRBV2 to TRBJ2-7; 10 bases align to TRBD1. CDR3 length: 16 amino acids. Per the germline V gene, CDR1 is SNHLY and CDR2 is FYNNEI. V shed 5 bases and J 4 bases; nucleotides not matched to a gene: 11.

The rearrangement uses TRBV5-5 and TRBJ2-3; 14 nucleotides line up with TRBD2. Germline V lookup: CDR1 SGHKS, CDR2 YYEKEE (reference sequence). The CDR3 has 17 residues. V trimming: 0 bases; J trimming: 2 bases; junction bases outside the gene matches: 2. The CDR3, as DNA: TGTGCCAGCAGCTTGGGGACTAGCGGGAGGCCCACAGATACGCAGTATTTT. Translating it yields CASSLGTSGRPTDTQYF.

The chain has TRBV6-6 and TRBJ2-7; D remains ambiguous. Germline V lookup: CDR1 MNHNY, CDR2 SVGAGI (reference sequence). Trimming took 4 bases from V and 0 from J, leaving 7 bases between them. The CDR3 sequence is 13 residues long. Written as DNA, the CDR3 is TGTGCCAGCAGTTCAACGGGCTCCTACGAGCAGTACGTC. It yields the protein CASSSTGSYEQYV.